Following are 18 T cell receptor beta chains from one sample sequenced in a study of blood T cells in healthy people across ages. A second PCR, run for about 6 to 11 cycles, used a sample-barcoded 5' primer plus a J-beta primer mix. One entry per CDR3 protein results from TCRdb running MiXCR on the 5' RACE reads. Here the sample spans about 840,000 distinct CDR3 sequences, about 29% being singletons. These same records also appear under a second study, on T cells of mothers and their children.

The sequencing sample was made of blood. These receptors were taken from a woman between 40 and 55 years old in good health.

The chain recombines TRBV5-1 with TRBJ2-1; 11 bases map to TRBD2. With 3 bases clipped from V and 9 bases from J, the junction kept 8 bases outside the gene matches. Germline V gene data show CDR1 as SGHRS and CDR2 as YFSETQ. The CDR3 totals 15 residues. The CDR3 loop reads CASSSKLAGVSEQFF. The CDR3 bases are TGCGCCAGCAGCTCGAAACTAGCGGGGGTGAGTGAGCAGTTCTTC.

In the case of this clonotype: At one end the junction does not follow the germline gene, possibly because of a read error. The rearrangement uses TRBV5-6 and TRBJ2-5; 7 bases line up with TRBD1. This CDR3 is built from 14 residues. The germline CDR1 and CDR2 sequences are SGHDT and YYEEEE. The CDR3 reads CASSLLTGRQTQYF. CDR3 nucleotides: TGCGCCAGCAGCTTGCTGACAGGGCGACAGACCCAGTACTTC.

CDR3 in DNA: TGTGCCAGCAGCTTATCTATAGTAGGAGGTTTTGGGCAGCCCCAGCATTTT. It yields the protein CASSLSIVGGFGQPQHF. This chain joins TRBV5-5 and TRBJ1-5; D ambiguous. Germline CDR1 SGHKS, CDR2 YYEKEE (reference sequence). Trimming shortened V by 2 bases and J by 7 bases, and 22 bases separated the two germline ends. The CDR3 is made up of 17 amino acids.

CDR3 amino acids: CATSSPGGDTQYF. The CDR3 DNA sequence: TGTGCCACCAGCAGCCCGGGGGGAGATACGCAGTATTTT. This chain uses TRBV15 with TRBJ2-3; 7 nucleotides line up with TRBD2. This CDR3 is built from 13 residues. J gave up 5 bases and V 3 bases, and 2 bases lay outside the gene matches. CDR1 and CDR2 from the germline V gene are LNHNV and YYDKDF (reference sequence).

The CDR3 is CASSPRPRDRFSYEQYF. DNA of the CDR3: TGTGCCAGCAGTCCGCGCCCGAGGGACAGATTCTCCTACGAGCAGTACTTC. This chain connects TRBV27 to TRBJ2-7; 7 bases align to TRBD1. CDR3 length equals 17 residues. CDR1 and CDR2 from the germline V gene are MNHEY and SMNVEV (reference sequence). The J segment lost 0 bases and the V segment lost 5 bases, leaving 13 bases of the junction unmatched.

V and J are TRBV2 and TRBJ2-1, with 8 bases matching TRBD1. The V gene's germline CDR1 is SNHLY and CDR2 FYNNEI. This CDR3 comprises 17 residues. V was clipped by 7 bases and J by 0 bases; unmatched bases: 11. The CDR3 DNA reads TGTGCCAGCAAAAGCAGGGGGCTATCCAGCTCCTACAATGAGCAGTTCTTC. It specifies CASKSRGLSSSYNEQFF.

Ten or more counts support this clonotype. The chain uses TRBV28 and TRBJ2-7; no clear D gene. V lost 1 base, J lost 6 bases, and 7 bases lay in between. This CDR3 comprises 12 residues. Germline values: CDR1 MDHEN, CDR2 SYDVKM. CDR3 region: CASSLSTGEQYF. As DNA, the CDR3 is TGTGCCAGCAGTTTATCGACCGGCGAGCAGTACTTC.

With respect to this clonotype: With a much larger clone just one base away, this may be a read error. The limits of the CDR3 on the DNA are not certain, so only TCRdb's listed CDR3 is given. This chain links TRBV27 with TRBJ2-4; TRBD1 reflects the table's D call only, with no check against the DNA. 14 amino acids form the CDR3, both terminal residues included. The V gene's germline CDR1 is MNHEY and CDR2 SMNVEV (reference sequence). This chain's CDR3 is CASSFANGAYEQHF.

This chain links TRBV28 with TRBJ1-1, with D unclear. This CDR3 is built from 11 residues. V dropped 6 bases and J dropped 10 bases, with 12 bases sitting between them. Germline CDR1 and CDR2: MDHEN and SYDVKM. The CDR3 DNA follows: TGTGCCAGCAGAGACCTCTCAGGAGCTTTCTTT. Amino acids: CASRDLSGAFF.

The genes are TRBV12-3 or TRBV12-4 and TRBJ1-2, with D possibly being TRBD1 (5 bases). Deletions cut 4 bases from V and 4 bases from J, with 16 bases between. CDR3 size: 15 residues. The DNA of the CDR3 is TGTGCCAGCAGTTGGGGACCTCTCTCGGCCTATGGCTACACCTTC. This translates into CASSWGPLSAYGYTF.

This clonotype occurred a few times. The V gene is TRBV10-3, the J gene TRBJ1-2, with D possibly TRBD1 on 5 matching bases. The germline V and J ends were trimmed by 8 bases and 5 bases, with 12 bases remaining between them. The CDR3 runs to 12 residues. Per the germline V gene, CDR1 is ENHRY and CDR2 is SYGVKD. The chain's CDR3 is CAIWDGRYGYTF. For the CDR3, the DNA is TGTGCCATCTGGGACGGAAGGTATGGCTACACCTTC.

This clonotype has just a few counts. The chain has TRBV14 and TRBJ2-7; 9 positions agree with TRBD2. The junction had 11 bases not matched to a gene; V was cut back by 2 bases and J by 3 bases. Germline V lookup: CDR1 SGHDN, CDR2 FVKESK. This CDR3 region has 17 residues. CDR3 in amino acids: CASSQKLPGLANYEQYF. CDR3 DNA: TGTGCCAGCAGCCAAAAGCTCCCGGGACTAGCCAACTACGAGCAGTACTTC.

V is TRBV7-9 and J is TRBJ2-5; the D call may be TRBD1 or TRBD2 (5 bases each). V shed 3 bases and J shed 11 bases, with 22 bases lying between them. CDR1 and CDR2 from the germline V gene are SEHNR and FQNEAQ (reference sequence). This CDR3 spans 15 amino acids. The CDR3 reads CASSFSGRLYNEQYF. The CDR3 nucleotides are TGTGCCAGCAGCTTTTCAGGGCGACTATACAATGAGCAGTACTTC.

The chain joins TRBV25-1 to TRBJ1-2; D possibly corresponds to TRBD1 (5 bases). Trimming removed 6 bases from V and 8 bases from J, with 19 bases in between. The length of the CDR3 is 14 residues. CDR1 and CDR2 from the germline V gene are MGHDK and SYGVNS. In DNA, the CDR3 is TGTGCCAGCAGCCCCCAAGGGGTTCAGGGCGGCTACACCTTC. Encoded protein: CASSPQGVQGGYTF.

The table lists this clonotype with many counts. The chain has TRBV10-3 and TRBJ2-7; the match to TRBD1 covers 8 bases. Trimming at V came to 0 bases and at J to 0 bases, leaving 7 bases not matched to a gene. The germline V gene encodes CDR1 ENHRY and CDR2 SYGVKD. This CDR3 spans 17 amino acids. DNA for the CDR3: TGTGCCATCAGTGAGTCGGGCGGGCAGGGGGCCTCCTACGAGCAGTACTTC. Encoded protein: CAISESGGQGASYEQYF.

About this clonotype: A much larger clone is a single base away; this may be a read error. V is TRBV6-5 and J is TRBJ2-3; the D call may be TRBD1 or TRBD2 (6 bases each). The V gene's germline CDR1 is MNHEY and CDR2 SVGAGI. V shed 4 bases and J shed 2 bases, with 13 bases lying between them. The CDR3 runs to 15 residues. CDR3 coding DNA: TGTGCCAGCAGTTTTTCGAGGGGGGCCACAGATACGCAGTATTTT. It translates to CASSFSRGATDTQYF.

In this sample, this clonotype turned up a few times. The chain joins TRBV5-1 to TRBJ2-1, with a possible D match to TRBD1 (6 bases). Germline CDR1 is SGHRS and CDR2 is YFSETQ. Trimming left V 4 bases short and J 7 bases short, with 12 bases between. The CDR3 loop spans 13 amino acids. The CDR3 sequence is CASSAQGKNEQFF. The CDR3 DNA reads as TGCGCCAGCAGCGCACAGGGAAAGAATGAGCAGTTCTTC.

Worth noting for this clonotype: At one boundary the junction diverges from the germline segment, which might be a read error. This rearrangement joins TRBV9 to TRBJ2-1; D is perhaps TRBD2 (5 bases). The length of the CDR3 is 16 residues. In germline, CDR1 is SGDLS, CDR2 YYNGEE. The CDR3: CAGSPSQAASYNEQFF. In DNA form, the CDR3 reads TGTGCCGGCAGCCCCAGCCAAGCGGCCTCCTACAATGAGCAGTTCTTC.